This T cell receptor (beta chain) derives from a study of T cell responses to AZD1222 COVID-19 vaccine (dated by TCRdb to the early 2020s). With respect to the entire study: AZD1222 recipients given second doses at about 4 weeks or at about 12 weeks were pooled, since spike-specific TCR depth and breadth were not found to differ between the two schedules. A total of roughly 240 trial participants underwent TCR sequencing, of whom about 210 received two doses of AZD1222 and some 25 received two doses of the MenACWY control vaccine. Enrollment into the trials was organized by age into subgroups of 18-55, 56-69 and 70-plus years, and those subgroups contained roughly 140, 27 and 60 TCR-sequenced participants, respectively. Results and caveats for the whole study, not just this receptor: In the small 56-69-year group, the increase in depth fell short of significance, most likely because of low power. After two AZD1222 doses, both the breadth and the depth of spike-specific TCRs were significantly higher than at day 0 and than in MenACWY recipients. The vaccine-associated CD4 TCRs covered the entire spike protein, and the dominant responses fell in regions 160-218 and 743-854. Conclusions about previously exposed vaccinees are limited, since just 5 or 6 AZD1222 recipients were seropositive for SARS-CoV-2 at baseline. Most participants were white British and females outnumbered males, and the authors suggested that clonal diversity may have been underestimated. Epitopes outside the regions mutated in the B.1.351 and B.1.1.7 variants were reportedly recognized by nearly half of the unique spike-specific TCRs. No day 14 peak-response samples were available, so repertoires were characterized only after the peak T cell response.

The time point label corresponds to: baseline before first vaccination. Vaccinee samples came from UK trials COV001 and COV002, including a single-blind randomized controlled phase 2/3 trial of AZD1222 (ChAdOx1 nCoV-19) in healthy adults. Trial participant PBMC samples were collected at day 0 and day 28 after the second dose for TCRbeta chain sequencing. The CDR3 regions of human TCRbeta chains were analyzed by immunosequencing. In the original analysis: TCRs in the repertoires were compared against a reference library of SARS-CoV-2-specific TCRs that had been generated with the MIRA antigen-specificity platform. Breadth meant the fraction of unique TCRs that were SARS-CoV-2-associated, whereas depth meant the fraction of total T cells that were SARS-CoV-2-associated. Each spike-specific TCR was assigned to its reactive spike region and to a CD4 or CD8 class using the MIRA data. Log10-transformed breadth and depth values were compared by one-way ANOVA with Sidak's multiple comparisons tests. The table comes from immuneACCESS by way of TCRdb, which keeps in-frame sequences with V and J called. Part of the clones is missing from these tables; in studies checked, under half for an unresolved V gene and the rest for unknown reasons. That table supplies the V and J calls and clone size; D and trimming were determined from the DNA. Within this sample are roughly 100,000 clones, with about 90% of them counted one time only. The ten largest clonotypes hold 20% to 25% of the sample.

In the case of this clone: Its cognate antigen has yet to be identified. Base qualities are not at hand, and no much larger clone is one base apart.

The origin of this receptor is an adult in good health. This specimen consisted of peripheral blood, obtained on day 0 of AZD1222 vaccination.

The nucleotide sequence reads TGTGCCAGCAGCTTACTGGGGACAGGGGTCGAAAAACTGTTTTTT. This translates into CASSLLGTGVEKLFF. The V and J segments used are TRBV7-6 and TRBJ1-4; 10 junctional bases match TRBD1. The germline V gene yields SGHVS for CDR1 and FNYEAQ for CDR2. Taken from cysteine to phenylalanine, the CDR3 has 15 residues. Of all the DNA, just the CDR3 is kept, 45 bases in frame from base 1. V loses 2 bases at its end and J loses 8 bases; junction bases beyond the gene matches: 5.